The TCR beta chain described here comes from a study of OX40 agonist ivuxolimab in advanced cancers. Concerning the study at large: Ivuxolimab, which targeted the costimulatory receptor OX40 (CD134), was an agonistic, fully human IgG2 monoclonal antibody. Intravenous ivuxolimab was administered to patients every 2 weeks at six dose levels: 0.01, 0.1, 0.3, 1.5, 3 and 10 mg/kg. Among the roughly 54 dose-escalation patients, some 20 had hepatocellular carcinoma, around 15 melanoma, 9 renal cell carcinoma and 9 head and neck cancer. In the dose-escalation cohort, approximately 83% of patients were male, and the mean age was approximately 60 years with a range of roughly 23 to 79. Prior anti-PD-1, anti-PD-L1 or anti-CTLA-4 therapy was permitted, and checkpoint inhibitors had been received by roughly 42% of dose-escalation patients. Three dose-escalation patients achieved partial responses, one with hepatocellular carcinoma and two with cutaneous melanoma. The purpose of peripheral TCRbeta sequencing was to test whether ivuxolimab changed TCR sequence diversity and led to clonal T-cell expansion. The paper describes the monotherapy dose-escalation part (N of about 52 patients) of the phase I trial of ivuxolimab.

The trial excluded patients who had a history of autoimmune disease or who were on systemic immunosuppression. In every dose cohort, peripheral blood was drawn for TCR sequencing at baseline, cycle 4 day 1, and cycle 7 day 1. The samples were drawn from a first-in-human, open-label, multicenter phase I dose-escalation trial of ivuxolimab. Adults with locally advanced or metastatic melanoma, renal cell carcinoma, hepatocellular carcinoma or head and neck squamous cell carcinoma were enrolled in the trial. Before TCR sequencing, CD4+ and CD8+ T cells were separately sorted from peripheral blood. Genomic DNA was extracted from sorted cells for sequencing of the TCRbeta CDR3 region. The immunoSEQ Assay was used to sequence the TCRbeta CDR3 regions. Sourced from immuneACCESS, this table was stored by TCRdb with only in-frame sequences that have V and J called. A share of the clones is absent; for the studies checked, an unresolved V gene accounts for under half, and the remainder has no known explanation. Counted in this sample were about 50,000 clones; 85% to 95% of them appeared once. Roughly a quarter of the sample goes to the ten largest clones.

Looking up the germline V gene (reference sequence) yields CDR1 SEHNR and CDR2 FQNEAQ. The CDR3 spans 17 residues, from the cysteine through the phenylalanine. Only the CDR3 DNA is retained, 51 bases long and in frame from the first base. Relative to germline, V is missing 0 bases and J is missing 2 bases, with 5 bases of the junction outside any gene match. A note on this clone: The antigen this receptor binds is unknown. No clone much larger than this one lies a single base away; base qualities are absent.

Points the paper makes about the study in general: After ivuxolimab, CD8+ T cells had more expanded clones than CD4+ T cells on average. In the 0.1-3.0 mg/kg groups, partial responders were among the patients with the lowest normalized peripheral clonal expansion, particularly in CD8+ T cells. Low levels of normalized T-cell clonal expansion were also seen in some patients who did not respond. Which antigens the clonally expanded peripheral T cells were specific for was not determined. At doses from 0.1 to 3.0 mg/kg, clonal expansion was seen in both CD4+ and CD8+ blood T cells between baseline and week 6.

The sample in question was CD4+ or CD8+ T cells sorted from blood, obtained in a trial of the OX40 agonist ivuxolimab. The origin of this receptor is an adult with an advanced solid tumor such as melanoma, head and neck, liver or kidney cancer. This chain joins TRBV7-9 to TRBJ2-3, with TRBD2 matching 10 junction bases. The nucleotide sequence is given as TGTGCCAGCAGCTTAGCCCGGCTAGCGGGAGACACAGATACGCAGTATTTT. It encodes CASSLARLAGDTDTQYF.